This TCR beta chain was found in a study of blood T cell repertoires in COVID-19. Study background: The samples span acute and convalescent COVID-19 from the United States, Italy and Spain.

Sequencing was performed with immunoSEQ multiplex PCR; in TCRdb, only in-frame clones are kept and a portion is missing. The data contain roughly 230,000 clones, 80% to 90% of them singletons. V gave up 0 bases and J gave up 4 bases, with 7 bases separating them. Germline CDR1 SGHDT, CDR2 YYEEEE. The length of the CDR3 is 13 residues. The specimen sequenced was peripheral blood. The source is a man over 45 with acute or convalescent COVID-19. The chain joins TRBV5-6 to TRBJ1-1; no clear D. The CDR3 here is CASSLVASTEAFF. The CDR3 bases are TGTGCCAGCAGCTTGGTGGCTAGCACTGAAGCTTTCTTT.